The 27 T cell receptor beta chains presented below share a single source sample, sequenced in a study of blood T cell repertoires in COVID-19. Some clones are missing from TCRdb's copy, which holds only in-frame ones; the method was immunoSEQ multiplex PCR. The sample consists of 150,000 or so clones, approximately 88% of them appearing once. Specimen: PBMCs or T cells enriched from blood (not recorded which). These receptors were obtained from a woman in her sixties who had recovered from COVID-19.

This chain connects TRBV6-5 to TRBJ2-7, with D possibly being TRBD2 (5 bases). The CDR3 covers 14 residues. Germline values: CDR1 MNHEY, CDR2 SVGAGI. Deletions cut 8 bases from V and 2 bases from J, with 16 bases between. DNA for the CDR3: TGTGCCAGCTCGACACTAGTGGATCCCTACGAGCAGTACTTC. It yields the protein CASSTLVDPYEQYF.

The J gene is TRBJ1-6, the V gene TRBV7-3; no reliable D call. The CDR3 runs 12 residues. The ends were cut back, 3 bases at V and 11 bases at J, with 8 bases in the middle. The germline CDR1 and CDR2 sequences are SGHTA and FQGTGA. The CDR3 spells CASSFPGAPLHF. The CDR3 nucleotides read TGTGCCAGCAGCTTTCCCGGGGCACCCCTCCACTTT.

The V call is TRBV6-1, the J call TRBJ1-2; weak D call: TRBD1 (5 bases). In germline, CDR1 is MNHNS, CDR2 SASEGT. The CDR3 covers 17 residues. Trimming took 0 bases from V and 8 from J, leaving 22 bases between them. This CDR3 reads CASSEARWGGREGGYTF. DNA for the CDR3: TGTGCCAGCAGTGAAGCCAGATGGGGTGGCAGGGAGGGCGGCTACACCTTC.

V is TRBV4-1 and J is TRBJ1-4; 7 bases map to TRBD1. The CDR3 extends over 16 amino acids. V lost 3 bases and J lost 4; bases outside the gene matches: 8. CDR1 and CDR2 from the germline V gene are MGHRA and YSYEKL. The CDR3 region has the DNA TGCGCCAGCAGCCAGAACCGGGACAGCTATAATGAAAAACTGTTTTTT. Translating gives CASSQNRDSYNEKLFF.

Here the CDR3 reads CASSVGGEEDTQYF. CDR3 in DNA: TGTGCCAGCAGCGTAGGAGGGGAGGAAGATACGCAGTATTTT. The chain couples TRBV9 to TRBJ2-3; TRBD2 might be the D (6 bases). Trimming cost V 0 bases and J 5 bases, with 10 bases left between them. CDR1 and CDR2 (germline): SGDLS, YYNGEE. The CDR3 runs to 14 residues.

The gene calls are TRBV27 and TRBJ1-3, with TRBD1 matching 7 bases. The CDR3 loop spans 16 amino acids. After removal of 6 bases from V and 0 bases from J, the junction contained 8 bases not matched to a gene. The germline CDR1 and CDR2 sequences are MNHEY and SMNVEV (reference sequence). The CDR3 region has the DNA TGTGCCAGCAGCCGGGCGGGACAGTCCTCTGGAAACACCATATATTTT. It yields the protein CASSRAGQSSGNTIYF.

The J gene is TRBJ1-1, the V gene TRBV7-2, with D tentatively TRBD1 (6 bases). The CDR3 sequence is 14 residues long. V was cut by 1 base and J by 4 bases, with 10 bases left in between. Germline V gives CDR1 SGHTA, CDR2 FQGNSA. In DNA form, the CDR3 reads TGTGCCAGCAGCTTAGGGGGGCGTAGCACTGAAGCTTTCTTT. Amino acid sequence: CASSLGGRSTEAFF.

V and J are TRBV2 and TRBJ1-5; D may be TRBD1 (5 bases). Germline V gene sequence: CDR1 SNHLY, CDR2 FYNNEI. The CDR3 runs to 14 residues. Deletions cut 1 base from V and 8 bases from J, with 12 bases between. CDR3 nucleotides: TGTGCCAGCAGTGAAGTTAGGGGAAGAGAGCCCCAGCATTTT. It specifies CASSEVRGREPQHF. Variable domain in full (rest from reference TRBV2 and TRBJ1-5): EPEVTQTPSHQVTQMGQEVILRCVPISNHLYFYWYRQILGQKVEFLVSFYNNEISEKSEIFDDQFSVERPDGSNFTLKIRSTKLEDSAMYFCASSEVRGREPQHFGDGTRLSIL.

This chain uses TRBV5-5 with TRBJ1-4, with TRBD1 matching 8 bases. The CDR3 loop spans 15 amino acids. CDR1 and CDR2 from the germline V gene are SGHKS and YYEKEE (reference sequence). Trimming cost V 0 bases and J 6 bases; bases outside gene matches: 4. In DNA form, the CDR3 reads TGTGCCAGCAGCTTGGTTACAGGGGGTGATGAAAAACTGTTTTTT. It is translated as CASSLVTGGDEKLFF.

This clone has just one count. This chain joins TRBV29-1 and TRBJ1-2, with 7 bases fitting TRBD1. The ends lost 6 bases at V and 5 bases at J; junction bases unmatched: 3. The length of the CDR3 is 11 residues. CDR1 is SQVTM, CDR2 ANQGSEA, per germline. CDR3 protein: CSVLGQYGYTF. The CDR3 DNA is TGCAGCGTGTTGGGACAGTATGGCTACACCTTC.

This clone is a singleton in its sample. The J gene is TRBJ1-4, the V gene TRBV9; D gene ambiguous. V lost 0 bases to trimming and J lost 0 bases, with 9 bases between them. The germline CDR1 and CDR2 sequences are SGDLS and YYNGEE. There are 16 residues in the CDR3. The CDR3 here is CASSVGRRATNEKLFF. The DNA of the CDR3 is TGTGCCAGCAGCGTAGGGAGGAGGGCAACTAATGAAAAACTGTTTTTT.

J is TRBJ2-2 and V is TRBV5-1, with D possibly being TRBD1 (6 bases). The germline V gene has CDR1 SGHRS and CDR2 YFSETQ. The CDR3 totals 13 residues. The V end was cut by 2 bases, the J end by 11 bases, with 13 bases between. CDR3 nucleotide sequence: TGCGCCAGCAGCTTCGATTCCGGGACAGAGCTGTTTTTT. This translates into CASSFDSGTELFF.

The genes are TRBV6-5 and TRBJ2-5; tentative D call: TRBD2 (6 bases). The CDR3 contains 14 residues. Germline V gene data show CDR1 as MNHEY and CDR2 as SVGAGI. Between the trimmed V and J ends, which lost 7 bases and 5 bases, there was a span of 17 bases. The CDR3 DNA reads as TGTGCCAGCAAATCGACTAGGTCCTCCGAGACCCAGTACTTC. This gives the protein CASKSTRSSETQYF.

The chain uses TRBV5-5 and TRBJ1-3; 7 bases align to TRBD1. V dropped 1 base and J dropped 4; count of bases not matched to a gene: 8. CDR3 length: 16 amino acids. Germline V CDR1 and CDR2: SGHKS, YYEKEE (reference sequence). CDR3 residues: CASSLFTGELGNTIYF. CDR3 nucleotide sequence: TGTGCCAGCAGCTTGTTCACAGGGGAATTGGGAAACACCATATATTTT.

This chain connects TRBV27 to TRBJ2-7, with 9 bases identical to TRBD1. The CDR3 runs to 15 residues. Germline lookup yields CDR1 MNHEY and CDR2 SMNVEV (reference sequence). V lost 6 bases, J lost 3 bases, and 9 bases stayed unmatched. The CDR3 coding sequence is TGTGCCAGCAGGCAAGGACAGGGGAGTTTCTACGAGCAGTACTTC. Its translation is CASRQGQGSFYEQYF.

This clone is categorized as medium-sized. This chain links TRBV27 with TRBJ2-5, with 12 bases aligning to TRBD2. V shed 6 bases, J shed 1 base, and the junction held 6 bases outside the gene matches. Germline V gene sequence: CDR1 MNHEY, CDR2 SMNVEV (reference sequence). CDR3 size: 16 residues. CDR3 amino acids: CASSEGLAGLQETQYF. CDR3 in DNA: TGTGCCAGCAGCGAGGGACTAGCGGGTCTCCAAGAGACCCAGTACTTC.

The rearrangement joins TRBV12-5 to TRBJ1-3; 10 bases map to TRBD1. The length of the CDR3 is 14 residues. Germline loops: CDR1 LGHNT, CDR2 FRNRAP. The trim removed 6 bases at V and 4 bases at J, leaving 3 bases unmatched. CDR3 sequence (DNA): TGTGCTAGTGGGCAGACAGGGGGCGGAAACACCATATATTTT. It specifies CASGQTGGGNTIYF.

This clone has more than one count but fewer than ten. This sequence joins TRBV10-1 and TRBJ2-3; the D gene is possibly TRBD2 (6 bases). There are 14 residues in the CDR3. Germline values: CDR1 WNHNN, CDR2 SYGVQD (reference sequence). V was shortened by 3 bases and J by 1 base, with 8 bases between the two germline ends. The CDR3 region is CASSDGTGTDTQYF. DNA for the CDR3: TGCGCCAGCAGTGACGGGACTGGCACAGATACGCAGTATTTT.

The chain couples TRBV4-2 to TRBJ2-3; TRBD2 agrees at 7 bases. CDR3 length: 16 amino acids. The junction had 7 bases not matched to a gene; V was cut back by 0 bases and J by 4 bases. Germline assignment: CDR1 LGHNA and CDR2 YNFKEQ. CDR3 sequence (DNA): TGTGCCAGCAGCCAAGAAGTGGGAGGGCCCCCAGATACGCAGTATTTT. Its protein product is CASSQEVGGPPDTQYF.

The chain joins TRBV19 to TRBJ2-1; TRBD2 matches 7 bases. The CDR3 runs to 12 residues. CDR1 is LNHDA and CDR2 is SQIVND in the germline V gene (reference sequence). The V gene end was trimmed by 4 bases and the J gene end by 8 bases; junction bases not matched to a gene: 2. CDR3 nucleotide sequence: TGTGCCAGTAGTAGCGGGAGCTATGAGCAGTTCTTC. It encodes CASSSGSYEQFF.

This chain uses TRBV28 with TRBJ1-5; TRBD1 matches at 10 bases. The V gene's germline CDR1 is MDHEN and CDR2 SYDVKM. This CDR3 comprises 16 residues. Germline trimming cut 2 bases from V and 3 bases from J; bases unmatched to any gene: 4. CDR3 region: CASSLLGQGTNQPQHF. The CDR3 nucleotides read TGTGCCAGCAGTTTACTGGGACAGGGGACCAATCAGCCCCAGCATTTT.

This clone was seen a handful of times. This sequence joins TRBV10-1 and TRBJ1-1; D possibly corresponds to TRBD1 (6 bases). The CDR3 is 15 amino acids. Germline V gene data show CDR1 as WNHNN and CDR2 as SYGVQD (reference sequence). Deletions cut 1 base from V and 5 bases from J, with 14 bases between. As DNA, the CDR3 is TGCGCCAGCAGTGAGTACCCGGACAGTGGTACTGAAGCTTTCTTT. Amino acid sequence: CASSEYPDSGTEAFF.

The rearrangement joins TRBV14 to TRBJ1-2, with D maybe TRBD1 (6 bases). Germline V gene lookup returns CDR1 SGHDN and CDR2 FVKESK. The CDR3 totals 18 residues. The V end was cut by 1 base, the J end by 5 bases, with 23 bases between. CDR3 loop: CASSQVIETGPPLYGYTF. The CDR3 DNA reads TGTGCCAGCAGCCAAGTAATTGAGACAGGACCCCCCCTATATGGCTACACCTTC.

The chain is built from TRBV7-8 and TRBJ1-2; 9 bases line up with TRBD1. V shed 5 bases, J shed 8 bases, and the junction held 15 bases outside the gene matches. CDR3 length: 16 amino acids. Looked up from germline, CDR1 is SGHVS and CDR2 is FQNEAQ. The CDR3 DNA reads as TGTGCCAGCAGCCCCGGGACAGGGATTTTTTCTAACGGCTACACCTTC. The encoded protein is CASSPGTGIFSNGYTF.

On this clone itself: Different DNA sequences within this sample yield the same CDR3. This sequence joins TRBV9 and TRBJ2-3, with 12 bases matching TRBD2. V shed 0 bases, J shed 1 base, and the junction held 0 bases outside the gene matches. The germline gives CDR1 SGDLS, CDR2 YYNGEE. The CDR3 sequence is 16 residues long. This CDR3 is CASSVGLAGGTDTQYF. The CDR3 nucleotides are TGTGCCAGCAGCGTAGGACTAGCGGGAGGCACAGATACGCAGTATTTT.

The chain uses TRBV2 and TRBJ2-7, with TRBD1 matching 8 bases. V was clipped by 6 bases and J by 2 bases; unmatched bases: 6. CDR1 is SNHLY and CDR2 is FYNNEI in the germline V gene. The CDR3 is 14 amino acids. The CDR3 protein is CASRVDRGPYEQYF. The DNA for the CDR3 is TGTGCCAGCAGGGTCGACAGGGGCCCCTACGAGCAGTACTTC.

CDR3 amino acids: CASSAGGTHQPQHF. CDR3 bases: TGTGCCAGTAGTGCGGGGGGTACGCATCAGCCCCAGCATTTT. This chain links TRBV19 with TRBJ1-5; tentative D call: TRBD1 (5 bases). This CDR3 is built from 14 residues. Trimming removed 5 bases at V and 5 bases at J, with 13 bases between. Germline CDR1 is LNHDA and CDR2 is SQIVND (reference sequence). The entire variable domain, with the rest obtained from reference TRBV19 and TRBJ1-5, is as follows: DGGITQSPKYLFRKEGQNVTLSCEQNLNHDAMYWYRQDPGQGLRLIYYSQIVNDFQKGDIAEGYSVSREKKESFPLTVTSAQKNPTAFYLCASSAGGTHQPQHFGDGTRLSIL.